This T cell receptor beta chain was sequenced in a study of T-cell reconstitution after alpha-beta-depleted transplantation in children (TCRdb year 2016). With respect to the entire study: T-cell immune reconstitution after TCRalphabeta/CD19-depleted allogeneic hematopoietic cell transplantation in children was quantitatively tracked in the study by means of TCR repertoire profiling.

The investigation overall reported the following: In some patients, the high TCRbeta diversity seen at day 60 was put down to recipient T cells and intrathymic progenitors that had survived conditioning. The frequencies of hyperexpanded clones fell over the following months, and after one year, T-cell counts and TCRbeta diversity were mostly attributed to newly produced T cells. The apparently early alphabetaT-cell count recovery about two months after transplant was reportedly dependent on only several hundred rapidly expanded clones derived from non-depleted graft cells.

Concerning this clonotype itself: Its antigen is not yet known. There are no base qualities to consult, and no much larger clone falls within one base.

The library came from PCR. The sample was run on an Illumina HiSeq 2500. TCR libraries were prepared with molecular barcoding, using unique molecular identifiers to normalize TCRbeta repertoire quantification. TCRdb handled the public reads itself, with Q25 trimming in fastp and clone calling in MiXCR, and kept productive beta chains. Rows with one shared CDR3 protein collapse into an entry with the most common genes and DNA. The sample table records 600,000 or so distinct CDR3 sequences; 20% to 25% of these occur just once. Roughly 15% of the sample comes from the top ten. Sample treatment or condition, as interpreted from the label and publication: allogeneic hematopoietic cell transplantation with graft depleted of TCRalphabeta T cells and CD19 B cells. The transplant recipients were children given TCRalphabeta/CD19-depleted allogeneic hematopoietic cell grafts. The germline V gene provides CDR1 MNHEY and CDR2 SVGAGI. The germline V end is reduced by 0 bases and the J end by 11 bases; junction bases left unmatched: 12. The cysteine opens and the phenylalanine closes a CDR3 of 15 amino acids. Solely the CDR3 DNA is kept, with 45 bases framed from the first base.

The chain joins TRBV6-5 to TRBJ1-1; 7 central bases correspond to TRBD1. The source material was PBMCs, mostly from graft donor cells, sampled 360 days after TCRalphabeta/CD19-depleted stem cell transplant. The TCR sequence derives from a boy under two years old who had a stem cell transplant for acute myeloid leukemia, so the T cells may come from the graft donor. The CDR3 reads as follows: CASSYSGTASRRAFF. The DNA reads TGTGCCAGCAGTTACTCAGGGACAGCCAGCAGGAGGGCTTTCTTT.